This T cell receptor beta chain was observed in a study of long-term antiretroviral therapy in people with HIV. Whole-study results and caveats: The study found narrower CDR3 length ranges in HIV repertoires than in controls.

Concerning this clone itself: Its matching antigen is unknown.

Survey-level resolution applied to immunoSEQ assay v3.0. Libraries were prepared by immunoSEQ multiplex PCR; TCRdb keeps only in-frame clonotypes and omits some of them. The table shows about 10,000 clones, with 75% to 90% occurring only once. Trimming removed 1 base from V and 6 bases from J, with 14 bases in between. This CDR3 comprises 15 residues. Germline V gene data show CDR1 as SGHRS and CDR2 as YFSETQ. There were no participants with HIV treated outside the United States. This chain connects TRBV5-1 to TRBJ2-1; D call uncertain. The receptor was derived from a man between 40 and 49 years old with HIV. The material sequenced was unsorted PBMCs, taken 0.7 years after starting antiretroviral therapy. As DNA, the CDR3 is TGCGCCAGCAGCTTGCTAACGGGTACGGTCAATGAGCAGTTCTTC. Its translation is CASSLLTGTVNEQFF.